This TCR beta chain was sequenced in a study of neurological immune-mediated disorders. This clonotype has a count of ten or more. The V gene's germline CDR1 is DFQATT and CDR2 SNEGSKA (reference sequence). Losses at the gene ends were 6 bases for V and 2 bases for J; bases not matched to a gene: 10. The CDR3 loop spans 15 amino acids. The unsorted libraries originated from 2 million PBMCs kept at -80 C. It was by 5'RACE with 10-nucleotide random UMIs that the cDNA was made. MiXCR was run by TCRdb on the 5' RACE reads, yielding one entry per CDR3 protein. The sample lists 85,000 to 100,000 distinct CDR3 sequences; approximately 3.3% were seen once.

The chain links TRBV20-1 to TRBJ2-7; 10 nucleotides line up with TRBD1. The specimen sequenced was PBMCs. The sequence came from a woman under 30 with multiple sclerosis. The CDR3, as DNA: TGCAGTGCCCTAGGATGGACAGGGGGTACCTACGAGCAGTACTTC. Protein sequence: CSALGWTGGTYEQYF.